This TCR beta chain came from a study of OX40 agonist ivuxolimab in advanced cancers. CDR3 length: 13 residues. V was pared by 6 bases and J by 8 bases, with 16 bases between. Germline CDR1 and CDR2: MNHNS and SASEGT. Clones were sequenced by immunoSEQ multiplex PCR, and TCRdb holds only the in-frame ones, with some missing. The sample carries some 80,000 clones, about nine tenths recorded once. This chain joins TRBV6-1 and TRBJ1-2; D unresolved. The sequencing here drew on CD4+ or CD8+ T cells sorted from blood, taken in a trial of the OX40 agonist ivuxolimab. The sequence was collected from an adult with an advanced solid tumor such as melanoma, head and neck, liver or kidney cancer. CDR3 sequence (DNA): TGTGCCAGCAGGAGGACGGACGAATACGGCTACACCTTC. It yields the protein CASRRTDEYGYTF.